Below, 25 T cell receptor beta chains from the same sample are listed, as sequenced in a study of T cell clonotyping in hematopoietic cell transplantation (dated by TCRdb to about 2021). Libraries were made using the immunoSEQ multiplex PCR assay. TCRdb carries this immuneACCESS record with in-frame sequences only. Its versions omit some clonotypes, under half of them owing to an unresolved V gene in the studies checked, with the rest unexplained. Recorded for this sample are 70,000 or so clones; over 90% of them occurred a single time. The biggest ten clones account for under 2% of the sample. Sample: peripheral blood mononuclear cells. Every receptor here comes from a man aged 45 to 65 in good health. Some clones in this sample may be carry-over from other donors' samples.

CDR3 DNA: TGTGCCAGCTCACCACGGGCCAGGGTGGAGGAAAAACTGTTTTTT. Protein sequence: CASSPRARVEEKLFF. The chain combines TRBV18 with TRBJ1-4; TRBD1 is a possible D gene (5 bases). The CDR3 length is 15 residues. CDR1 is KGHSH, CDR2 LQKENI, per germline. V was trimmed by 1 base and J by 8 bases, leaving 14 bases between them. The entire variable domain, with the rest obtained from reference TRBV18 and TRBJ1-4, is as follows: NAGVMQNPRHLVRRRGQEARLRCSPMKGHSHVYWYRQLPEEGLKFMVYLQKENIIDESGMPKERFSAEFPKEGPSILRIQQVVRGDSAAYFCASSPRARVEEKLFFGSGTQLSVL.

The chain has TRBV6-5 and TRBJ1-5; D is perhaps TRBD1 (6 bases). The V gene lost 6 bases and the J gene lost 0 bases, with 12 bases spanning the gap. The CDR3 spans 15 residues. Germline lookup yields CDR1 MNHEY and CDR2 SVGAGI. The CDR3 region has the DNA TGTGCCAGCAGATCGGACAGCGATAGCAATCAGCCCCAGCATTTT. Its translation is CASRSDSDSNQPQHF.

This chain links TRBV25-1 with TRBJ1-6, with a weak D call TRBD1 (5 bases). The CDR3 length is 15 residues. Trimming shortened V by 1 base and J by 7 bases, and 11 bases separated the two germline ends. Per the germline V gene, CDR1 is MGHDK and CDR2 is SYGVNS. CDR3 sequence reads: CASSESKGLNSPLHF. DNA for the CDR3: TGTGCCAGCAGTGAATCGAAGGGACTAAATTCACCCCTCCACTTT.

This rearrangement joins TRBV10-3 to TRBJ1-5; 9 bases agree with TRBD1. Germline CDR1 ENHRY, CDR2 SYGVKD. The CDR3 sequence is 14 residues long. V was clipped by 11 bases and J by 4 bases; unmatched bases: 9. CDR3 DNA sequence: TGTGCCTCCCGGCGGACAGGGGATAATCAGCCCCAGCATTTT. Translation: CASRRTGDNQPQHF.

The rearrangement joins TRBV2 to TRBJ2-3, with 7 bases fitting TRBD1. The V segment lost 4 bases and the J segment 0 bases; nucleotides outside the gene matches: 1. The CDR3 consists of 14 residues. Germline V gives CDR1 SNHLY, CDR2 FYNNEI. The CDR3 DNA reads TGTGCCAGCAGTGCGGACAGGAGCACAGATACGCAGTATTTT. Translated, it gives CASSADRSTDTQYF.

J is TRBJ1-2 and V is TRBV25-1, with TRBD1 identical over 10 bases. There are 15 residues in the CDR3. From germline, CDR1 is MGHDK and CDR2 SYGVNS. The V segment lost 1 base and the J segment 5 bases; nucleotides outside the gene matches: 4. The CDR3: CASSESGTGVYGYTF. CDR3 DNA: TGTGCCAGCAGTGAATCCGGGACAGGGGTATATGGCTACACCTTC.

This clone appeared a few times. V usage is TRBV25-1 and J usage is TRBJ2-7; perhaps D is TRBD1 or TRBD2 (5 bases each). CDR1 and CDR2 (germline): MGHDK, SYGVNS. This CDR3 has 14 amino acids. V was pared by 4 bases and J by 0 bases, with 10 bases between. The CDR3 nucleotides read TGTGCCAGCAGTGGCCCGGGGCGCTCCTACGAGCAGTACTTC. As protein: CASSGPGRSYEQYF.

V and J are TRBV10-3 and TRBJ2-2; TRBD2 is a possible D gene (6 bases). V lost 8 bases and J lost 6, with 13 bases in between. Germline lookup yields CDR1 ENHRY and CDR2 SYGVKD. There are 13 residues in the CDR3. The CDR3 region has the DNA TGTGCCATCGACGGGAGCGAGGCCGGGGAGCTGTTTTTT. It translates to CAIDGSEAGELFF.

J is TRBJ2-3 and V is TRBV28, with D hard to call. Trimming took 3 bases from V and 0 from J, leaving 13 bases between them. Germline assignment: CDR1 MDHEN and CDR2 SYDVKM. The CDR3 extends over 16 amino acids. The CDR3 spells CASSLVQLHSTDTQYF. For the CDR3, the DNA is TGTGCCAGCAGTTTGGTGCAGTTACATAGCACAGATACGCAGTATTTT.

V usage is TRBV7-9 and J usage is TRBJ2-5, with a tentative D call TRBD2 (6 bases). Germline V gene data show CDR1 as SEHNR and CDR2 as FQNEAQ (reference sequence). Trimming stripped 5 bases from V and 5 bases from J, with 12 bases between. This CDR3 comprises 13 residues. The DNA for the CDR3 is TGTGCCAGCAGCCGCGGGACTTTGGAGACCCAGTACTTC. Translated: CASSRGTLETQYF. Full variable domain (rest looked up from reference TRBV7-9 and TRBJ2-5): DTGVSQNPRHKITKRGQNVTFRCDPISEHNRLYWYRQTLGQGPEFLTYFQNEAQLEKSRLLSDRFSAERPKGSFSTLEIQRTEQGDSAMYLCASSRGTLETQYFGPGTRLLVL.

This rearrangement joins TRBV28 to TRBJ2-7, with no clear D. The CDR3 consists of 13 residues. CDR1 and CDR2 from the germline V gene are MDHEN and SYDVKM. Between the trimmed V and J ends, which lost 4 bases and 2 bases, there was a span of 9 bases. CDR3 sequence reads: CASSSTPAYEQYF. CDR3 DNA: TGTGCCAGCAGTTCGACACCCGCCTACGAGCAGTACTTC.

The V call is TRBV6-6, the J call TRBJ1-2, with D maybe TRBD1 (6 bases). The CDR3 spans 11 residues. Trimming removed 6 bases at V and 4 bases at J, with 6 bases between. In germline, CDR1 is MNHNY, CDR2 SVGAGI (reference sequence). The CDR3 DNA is TGTGCCAGCAGGGACAGCTATGGCTACACCTTC. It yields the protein CASRDSYGYTF.

For the CDR3, the DNA is TGCGCCAGCAGCTTGGGCGGGGATAACACCGGGGAGCTGTTTTTT. Protein sequence: CASSLGGDNTGELFF. The chain combines TRBV5-1 with TRBJ2-2; D is possibly TRBD2 (6 bases). The CDR3 spans 15 residues. Germline V gives CDR1 SGHRS, CDR2 YFSETQ. The ends were cut back, 0 bases at V and 2 bases at J, with 8 bases in the middle.

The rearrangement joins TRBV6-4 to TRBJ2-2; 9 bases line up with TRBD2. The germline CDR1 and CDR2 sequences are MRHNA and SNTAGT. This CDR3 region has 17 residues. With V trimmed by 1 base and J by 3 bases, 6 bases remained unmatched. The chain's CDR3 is CASSDFGSSGDTGELFF. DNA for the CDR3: TGTGCCAGCAGTGACTTTGGGTCTAGCGGGGACACCGGGGAGCTGTTTTTT.

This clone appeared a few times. The CDR3 reads CASSYSIYRSDEQFF. In DNA form, the CDR3 reads TGTGCCAGCAGTTACTCGATATACAGGAGCGATGAGCAGTTCTTC. The chain is built from TRBV6-5 and TRBJ2-1; TRBD1 might be the D (5 bases). Germline V gene sequence: CDR1 MNHEY, CDR2 SVGAGI. V was shortened by 0 bases and J by 8 bases, with 14 bases between the two germline ends. The CDR3 loop spans 15 amino acids.

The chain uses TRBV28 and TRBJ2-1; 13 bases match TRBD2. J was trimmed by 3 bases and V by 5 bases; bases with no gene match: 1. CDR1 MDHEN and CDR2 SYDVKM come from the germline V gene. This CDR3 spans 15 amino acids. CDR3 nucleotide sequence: TGTGCCAGCAGTCGACTAGCGGGGGGCTACAATGAGCAGTTCTTC. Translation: CASSRLAGGYNEQFF.

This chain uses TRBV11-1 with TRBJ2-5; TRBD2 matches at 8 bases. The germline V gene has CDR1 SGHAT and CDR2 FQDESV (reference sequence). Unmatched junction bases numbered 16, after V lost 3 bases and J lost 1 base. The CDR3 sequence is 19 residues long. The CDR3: CASSFPSRRAGDPQETQYF. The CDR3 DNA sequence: TGTGCCAGCAGCTTTCCCTCTCGAAGAGCGGGAGATCCCCAAGAGACCCAGTACTTC.

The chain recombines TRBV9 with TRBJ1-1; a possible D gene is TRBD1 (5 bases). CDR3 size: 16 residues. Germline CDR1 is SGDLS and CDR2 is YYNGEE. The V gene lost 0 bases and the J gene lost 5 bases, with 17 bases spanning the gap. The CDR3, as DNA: TGTGCCAGCAGCGTAGCCCTGGAGGGGTGGGGTACTGAAGCTTTCTTT. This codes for CASSVALEGWGTEAFF.

The chain's CDR3 is CASSPRTGRAFF. The CDR3 DNA reads as TGTGCCAGTAGTCCGAGGACAGGTAGAGCTTTCTTT. This chain uses TRBV19 with TRBJ1-1; 7 positions match TRBD1. The germline V gene encodes CDR1 LNHDA and CDR2 SQIVND (reference sequence). V shed 5 bases, J shed 10 bases, and the junction held 7 bases outside the gene matches. The CDR3 consists of 12 residues.

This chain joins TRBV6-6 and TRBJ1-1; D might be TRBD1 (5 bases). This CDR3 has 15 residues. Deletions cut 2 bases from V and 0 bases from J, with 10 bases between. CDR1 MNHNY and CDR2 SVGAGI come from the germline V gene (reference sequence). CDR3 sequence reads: CASSYGTAVNTEAFF. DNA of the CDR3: TGTGCCAGCAGTTACGGGACGGCAGTGAACACTGAAGCTTTCTTT.

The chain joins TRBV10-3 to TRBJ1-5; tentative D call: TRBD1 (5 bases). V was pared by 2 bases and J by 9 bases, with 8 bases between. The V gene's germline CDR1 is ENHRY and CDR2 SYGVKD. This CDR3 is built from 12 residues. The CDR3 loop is CAISEGRGPQHF. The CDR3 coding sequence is TGTGCCATCAGTGAGGGGAGGGGGCCCCAGCATTTT.

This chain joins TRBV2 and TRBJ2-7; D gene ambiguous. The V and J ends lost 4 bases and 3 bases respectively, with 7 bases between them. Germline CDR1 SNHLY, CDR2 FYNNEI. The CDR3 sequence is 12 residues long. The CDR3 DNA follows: TGTGCCAGCAGTGTTCTGGGCTACGAGCAGTACTTC. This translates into CASSVLGYEQYF. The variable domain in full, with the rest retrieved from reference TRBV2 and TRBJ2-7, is EPEVTQTPSHQVTQMGQEVILRCVPISNHLYFYWYRQILGQKVEFLVSFYNNEISEKSEIFDDQFSVERPDGSNFTLKIRSTKLEDSAMYFCASSVLGYEQYFGPGTRLTVT.

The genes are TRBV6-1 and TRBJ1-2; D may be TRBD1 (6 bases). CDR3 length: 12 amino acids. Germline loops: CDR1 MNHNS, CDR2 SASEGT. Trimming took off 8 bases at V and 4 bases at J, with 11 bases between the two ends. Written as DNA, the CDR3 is TGTGCCAGCCGAGGAGGGGGCTATGGCTACACCTTC. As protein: CASRGGGYGYTF.

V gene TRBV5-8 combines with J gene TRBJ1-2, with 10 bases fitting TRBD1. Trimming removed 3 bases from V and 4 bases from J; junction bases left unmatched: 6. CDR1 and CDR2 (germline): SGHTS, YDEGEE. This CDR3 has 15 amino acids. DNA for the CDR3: TGTGCCAGCAGCTGGGACAGGGGTGCTGTCTATGGCTACACCTTC. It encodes CASSWDRGAVYGYTF.

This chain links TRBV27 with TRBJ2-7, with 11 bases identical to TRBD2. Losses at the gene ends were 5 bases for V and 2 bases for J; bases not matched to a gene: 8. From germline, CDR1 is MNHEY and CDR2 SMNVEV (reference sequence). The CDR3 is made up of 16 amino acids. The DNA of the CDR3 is TGTGCCAGCAGTGCCCAGACTAGCGGGGCAACCTACGAGCAGTACTTC. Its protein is CASSAQTSGATYEQYF.